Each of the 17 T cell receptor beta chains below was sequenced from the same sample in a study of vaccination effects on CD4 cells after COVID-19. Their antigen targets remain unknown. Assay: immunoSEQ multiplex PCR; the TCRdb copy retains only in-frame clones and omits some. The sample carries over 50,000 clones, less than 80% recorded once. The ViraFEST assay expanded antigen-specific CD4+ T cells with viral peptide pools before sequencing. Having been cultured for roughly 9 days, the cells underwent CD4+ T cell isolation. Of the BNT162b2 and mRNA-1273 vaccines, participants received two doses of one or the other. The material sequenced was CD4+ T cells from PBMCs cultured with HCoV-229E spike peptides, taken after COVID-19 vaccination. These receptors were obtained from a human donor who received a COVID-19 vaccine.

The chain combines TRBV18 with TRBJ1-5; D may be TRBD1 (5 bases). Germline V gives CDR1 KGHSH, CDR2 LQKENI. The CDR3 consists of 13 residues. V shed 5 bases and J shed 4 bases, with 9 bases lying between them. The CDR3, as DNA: TGTGCCAGCTCAGAGGGGTTGAATCAGCCCCAGCATTTT. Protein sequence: CASSEGLNQPQHF.

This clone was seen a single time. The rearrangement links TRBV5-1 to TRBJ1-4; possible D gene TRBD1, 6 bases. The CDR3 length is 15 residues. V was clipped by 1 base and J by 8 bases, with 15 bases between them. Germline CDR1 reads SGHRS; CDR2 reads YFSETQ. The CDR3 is CASSLFNREGEKLFF. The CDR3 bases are TGCGCCAGCAGCTTGTTTAACAGGGAAGGAGAAAAACTGTTTTTT. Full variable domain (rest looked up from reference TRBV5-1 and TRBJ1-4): KAGVTQTPRYLIKTRGQQVTLSCSPISGHRSVSWYQQTPGQGLQFLFEYFSETQRNKGNFPGRFSGRQFSNSRSEMNVSTLELGDSALYLCASSLFNREGEKLFFGSGTQLSVL.

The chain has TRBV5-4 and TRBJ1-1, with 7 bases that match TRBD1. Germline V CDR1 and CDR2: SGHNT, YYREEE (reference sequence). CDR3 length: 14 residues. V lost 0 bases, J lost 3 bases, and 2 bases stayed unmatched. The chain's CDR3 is CASSLAGGDTEAFF. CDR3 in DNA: TGTGCCAGCAGCTTGGCAGGGGGGGACACTGAAGCTTTCTTT.

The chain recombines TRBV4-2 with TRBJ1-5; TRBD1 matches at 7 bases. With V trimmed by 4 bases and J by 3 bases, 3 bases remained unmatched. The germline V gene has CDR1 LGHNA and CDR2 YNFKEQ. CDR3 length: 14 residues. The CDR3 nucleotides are TGTGCCAGCAGCCCGGGACAGCTCAATCAGCCCCAGCATTTT. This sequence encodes CASSPGQLNQPQHF.

The CDR3 coding sequence is TGTGCCAGCAGCGTAGATGAGAGGATGACTAAGCCCCAGCATTTT. This sequence encodes CASSVDERMTKPQHF. This rearrangement joins TRBV9 to TRBJ1-5; the D is unclear. Germline V gives CDR1 SGDLS, CDR2 YYNGEE. The CDR3 spans 15 residues. The ends were cut back, 0 bases at V and 8 bases at J, with 15 bases in the middle. The variable domain in full, with the rest retrieved from reference TRBV9 and TRBJ1-5, is DSGVTQTPKHLITATGQRVTLRCSPRSGDLSVYWYQQSLDQGLQFLIQYYNGEERAKGNILERFSAQQFPDLHSELNLSSLELGDSALYFCASSVDERMTKPQHFGDGTRLSIL.

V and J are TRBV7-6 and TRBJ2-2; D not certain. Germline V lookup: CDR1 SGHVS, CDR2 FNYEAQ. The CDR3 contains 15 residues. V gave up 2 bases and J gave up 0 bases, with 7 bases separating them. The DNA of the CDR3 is TGTGCCAGCAGCTTAACGGAAGCGAACACCGGGGAGCTGTTTTTT. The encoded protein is CASSLTEANTGELFF.

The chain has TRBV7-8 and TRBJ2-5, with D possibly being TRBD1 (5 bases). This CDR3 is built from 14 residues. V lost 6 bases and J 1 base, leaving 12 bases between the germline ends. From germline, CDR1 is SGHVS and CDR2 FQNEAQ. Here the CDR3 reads CASSSRQSQETQYF. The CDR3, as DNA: TGTGCCAGCAGTTCAAGACAGAGCCAAGAGACCCAGTACTTC.

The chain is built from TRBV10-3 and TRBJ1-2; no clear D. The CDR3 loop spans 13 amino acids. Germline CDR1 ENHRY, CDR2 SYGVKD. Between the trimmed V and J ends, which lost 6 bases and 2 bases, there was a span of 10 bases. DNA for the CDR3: TGTGCCATCAGGCCTCCAGAGAACTATGGCTACACCTTC. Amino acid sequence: CAIRPPENYGYTF.

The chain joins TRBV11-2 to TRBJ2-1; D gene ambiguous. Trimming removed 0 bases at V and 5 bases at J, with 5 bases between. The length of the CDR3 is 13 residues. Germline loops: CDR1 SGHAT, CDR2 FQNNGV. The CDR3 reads CASSLERDNEQFF. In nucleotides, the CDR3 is TGTGCCAGCAGCTTAGAACGGGACAATGAGCAGTTCTTC. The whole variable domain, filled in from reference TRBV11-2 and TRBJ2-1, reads EAGVAQSPRYKIIEKRQSVAFWCNPISGHATLYWYQQILGQGPKLLIQFQNNGVVDDSQLPKDRFSAERLKGVDSTLKIQPAKLEDSAVYLCASSLERDNEQFFGPGTRLTVL.

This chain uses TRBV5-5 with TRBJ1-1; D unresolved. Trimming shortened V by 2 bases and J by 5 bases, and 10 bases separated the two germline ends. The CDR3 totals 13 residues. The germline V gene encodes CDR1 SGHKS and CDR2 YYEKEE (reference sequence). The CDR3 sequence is CASSFARGTEAFF. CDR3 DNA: TGTGCCAGCAGCTTTGCCCGGGGTACTGAAGCTTTCTTT.

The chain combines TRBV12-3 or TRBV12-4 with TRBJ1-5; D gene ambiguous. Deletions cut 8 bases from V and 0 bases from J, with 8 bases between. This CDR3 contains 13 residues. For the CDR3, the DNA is TGTGCCAGCGGTGGTTCTAGCAATCAGCCCCAGCATTTT. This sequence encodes CASGGSSNQPQHF.

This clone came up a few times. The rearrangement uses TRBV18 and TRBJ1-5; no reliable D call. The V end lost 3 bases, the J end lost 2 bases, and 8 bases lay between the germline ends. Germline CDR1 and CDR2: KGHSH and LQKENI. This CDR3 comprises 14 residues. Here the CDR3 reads CASSPSRGNQPQHF. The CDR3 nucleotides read TGTGCCAGCTCACCGTCGAGAGGCAATCAGCCCCAGCATTTT. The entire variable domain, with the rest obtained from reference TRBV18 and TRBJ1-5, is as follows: NAGVMQNPRHLVRRRGQEARLRCSPMKGHSHVYWYRQLPEEGLKFMVYLQKENIIDESGMPKERFSAEFPKEGPSILRIQQVVRGDSAAYFCASSPSRGNQPQHFGDGTRLSIL.

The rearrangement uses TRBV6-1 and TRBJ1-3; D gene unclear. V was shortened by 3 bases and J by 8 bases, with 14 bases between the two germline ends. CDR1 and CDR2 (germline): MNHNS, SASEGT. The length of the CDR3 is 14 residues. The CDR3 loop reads CASSDPGKEHTIYF. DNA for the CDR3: TGTGCCAGCAGTGACCCGGGGAAGGAGCACACCATATATTTT.

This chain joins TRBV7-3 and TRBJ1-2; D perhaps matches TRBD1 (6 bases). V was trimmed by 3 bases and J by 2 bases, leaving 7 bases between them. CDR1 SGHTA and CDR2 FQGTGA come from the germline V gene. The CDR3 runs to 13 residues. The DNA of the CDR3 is TGTGCCAGCAGCTTTGGACAGAACTATGGCTACACCTTC. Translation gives CASSFGQNYGYTF.

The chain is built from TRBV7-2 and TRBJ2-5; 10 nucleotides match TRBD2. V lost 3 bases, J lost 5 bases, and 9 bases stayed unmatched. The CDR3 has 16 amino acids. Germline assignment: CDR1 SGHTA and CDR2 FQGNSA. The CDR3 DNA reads TGTGCCAGCAGCTTCCGGGTAGCGGGGGGTGGGGAGACCCAGTACTTC. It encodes CASSFRVAGGGETQYF.

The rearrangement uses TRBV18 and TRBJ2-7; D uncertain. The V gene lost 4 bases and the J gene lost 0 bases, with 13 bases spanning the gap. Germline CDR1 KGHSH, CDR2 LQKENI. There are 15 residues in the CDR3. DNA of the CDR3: TGTGCCAGCTCACTCAATACGGGTCCCTCCTACGAGCAGTACGTC. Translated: CASSLNTGPSYEQYV.

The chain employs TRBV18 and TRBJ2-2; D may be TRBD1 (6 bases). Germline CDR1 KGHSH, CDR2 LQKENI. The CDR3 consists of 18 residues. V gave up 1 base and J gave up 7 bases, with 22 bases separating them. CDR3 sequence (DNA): TGTGCCAGCTCACCACGGGATCAGGGGACCCGCGTCCACGGGGAGCTGTTTTTT. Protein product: CASSPRDQGTRVHGELFF.